This entry lists 23 T cell receptor beta chains sequenced from one sample in a study of shared clonotypes between healthy human individuals. The data were produced by immunoSEQ multiplex PCR, yet TCRdb's version contains in-frame clones alone and is incomplete. The sample includes some 2,500,000 clones, over 85% seen only once; the top ten take roughly 0.36%. Sample: naive CD4+ T cells from PBMCs. This sample's subset: CD45RA+ positively selected. These receptors were obtained from a man aged 18 to 35 in good health. Some clones in this sample may be carry-over from other donors' samples.

DNA of the CDR3: TGTGCCTATAACCGTCAGGGGGCATTCTCTGGAAACACCATATATTTT. It encodes CAYNRQGAFSGNTIYF. The rearrangement uses TRBV30 and TRBJ1-3, with TRBD1 identical over 8 bases. The CDR3 has 16 residues. Germline V gene sequence: CDR1 GTSNPN, CDR2 SVGIG (reference sequence). V was pared by 7 bases and J by 0 bases, with 11 bases of the junction left unmatched. The variable domain in full, completed from reference TRBV30 and TRBJ1-3, reads SQTIHQWPATLVQPVGSPLSLECTVEGTSNPNLYWYRQAAGRGLQLLFYSVGIGQISSEVPQNLSASRPQDRQFILSSKKLLLSDSGFYLCAYNRQGAFSGNTIYFGEGSWLTVV.

The gene calls are TRBV11-2 and TRBJ2-3; D remains ambiguous. V was pared by 3 bases and J by 2 bases, with 6 bases between. The CDR3 is 13 amino acids. Germline V lookup: CDR1 SGHAT, CDR2 FQNNGV. The CDR3 coding sequence is TGTGCCAGCAGCTTCGTCCTCACAGATACGCAGTATTTT. The encoded protein is CASSFVLTDTQYF.

The chain recombines TRBV15 with TRBJ2-2, with a weak D call TRBD2 (5 bases). Trimming removed 5 bases from V and 2 bases from J, with 15 bases in between. Germline V gene sequence: CDR1 LNHNV, CDR2 YYDKDF (reference sequence). This CDR3 region has 16 residues. The CDR3 loop is CATSLLERRNTGELFF. Written as DNA, the CDR3 is TGTGCCACCAGCTTGTTGGAGCGGAGAAACACCGGGGAGCTGTTTTTT.

The chain couples TRBV7-2 to TRBJ2-7; 10 nucleotides match TRBD1. Trimming took 1 base from V and 9 from J; bases not matched to a gene: 9. This CDR3 is built from 15 residues. Germline V gene sequence: CDR1 SGHTA, CDR2 FQGNSA. CDR3 in amino acids: CASSLDPGTGAVQYF. The DNA for the CDR3 is TGTGCCAGCAGCTTAGACCCCGGGACAGGGGCAGTGCAGTACTTC.

The chain recombines TRBV7-8 with TRBJ2-7; 10 nucleotides align to TRBD1. Germline loops: CDR1 SGHVS, CDR2 FQNEAQ. Trimming at V came to 1 base and at J to 3 bases, leaving 9 bases not matched to a gene. This CDR3 contains 17 residues. For the CDR3, the DNA is TGTGCCAGCAGCTTAGAGGCGGGGACAGGGGACAACTACGAGCAGTACTTC. Amino acid sequence: CASSLEAGTGDNYEQYF.

Note on this clone: This same CDR3 is encoded by further DNA sequences in the sample. J is TRBJ2-5 and V is TRBV18; D possibly corresponds to TRBD2 (6 bases). The CDR3 spans 12 residues. The germline V and J ends were trimmed by 5 bases and 5 bases, with 9 bases remaining between them. From germline, CDR1 is KGHSH and CDR2 LQKENI. CDR3 in amino acids: CASSRLGETQYF. The CDR3 DNA reads TGTGCCAGCTCAAGACTAGGCGAGACCCAGTACTTC.

The chain combines TRBV30 with TRBJ2-3, with 7 positions matching TRBD1. This CDR3 contains 13 residues. Germline V lookup: CDR1 GTSNPN, CDR2 SVGIG (reference sequence). The V segment lost 8 bases and the J segment 1 base; nucleotides outside the gene matches: 6. The CDR3 DNA reads TGTGCCCACCGACAGGGCCGCACAGATACGCAGTATTTT. Residues: CAHRQGRTDTQYF.

This sequence joins TRBV7-6 and TRBJ2-2; 14 nucleotides align to TRBD2. There are 17 residues in the CDR3. From germline, CDR1 is SGHVS and CDR2 FNYEAQ. Unmatched junction bases numbered 3, after V lost 1 base and J lost 5 bases. In DNA form, the CDR3 reads TGTGCCAGCAGCTTAGGACTAGCGGGAGGGGAGACCGGGGAGCTGTTTTTT. It yields the protein CASSLGLAGGETGELFF.

J is TRBJ2-7 and V is TRBV6-5; 8 bases are shared with TRBD1. Germline trimming cut 4 bases from V and 2 bases from J; bases unmatched to any gene: 4. Germline V lookup: CDR1 MNHEY, CDR2 SVGAGI. The length of the CDR3 is 14 residues. The CDR3 loop reads CASSSGDRTYEQYF. In DNA form, the CDR3 reads TGTGCCAGCAGTTCCGGGGACAGGACCTACGAGCAGTACTTC.

This clone was seen only a few times. The V gene is TRBV6-1, the J gene TRBJ1-1; 11 positions agree with TRBD1. CDR3 length: 14 amino acids. With V trimmed by 6 bases and J by 4 bases, 4 bases remained unmatched. Germline V CDR1 and CDR2: MNHNS, SASEGT. DNA of the CDR3: TGTGCCAGCAGCGCCGGGACAGGGGGCACTGAAGCTTTCTTT. Encoded protein: CASSAGTGGTEAFF.

A few counts support this clone. The junction departs from the called germline gene at one end, perhaps through a read error. V gene TRBV6-1 combines with J gene TRBJ1-2, with D unresolved. This CDR3 spans 11 amino acids. From germline, CDR1 is MNHNS and CDR2 SASEGT. For the CDR3, the DNA is TGTGCCAGCAGCGAAGAAGGAGGCTACACCTTC. Translating it yields CASSEEGGYTF.

The J gene is TRBJ2-7, the V gene TRBV30, with TRBD2 matching over 14 bases. V shed 2 bases and J 5 bases; nucleotides not matched to a gene: 14. Germline loops: CDR1 GTSNPN, CDR2 SVGIG (reference sequence). The CDR3 has 18 residues. The CDR3 bases are TGTGCCTGGAGTCCCAGGACTAGCGGGAGGCCCCAGTCCGACGAGCAGTACTTC. Protein product: CAWSPRTSGRPQSDEQYF.

This sequence joins TRBV11-3 and TRBJ2-1; D is tentatively TRBD1 or TRBD2 (5 bases each). The V and J ends lost 6 bases and 3 bases respectively, with 12 bases between them. This CDR3 is built from 14 residues. Per germline, CDR1 SGHNT and CDR2 YENEEA. In DNA, the CDR3 is TGTGCCAGCAGTAAAGCGGACATCTACAATGAGCAGTTCTTC. Amino acid sequence: CASSKADIYNEQFF.

The chain combines TRBV5-5 with TRBJ2-3, with TRBD2 matching over 14 bases. Germline lookup yields CDR1 SGHKS and CDR2 YYEKEE (reference sequence). The junction had 7 bases not matched to a gene; V was cut back by 4 bases and J by 6 bases. This CDR3 comprises 16 residues. CDR3 sequence (DNA): TGTGCCAGCAGCCATGGGACTAGCGGGAGCGGGGATACGCAGTATTTT. As protein: CASSHGTSGSGDTQYF.

The genes are TRBV27 and TRBJ1-2, with D hard to call. Per the germline V gene, CDR1 is MNHEY and CDR2 is SMNVEV (reference sequence). The CDR3 runs to 16 residues. The V and J ends lost 8 bases and 4 bases respectively, with 23 bases between them. The chain's CDR3 is CASGKIGIPTPYGYTF. The DNA for the CDR3 is TGTGCCAGCGGGAAGATAGGGATCCCTACCCCCTATGGCTACACCTTC.

This clone was recorded only once. The chain links TRBV10-3 to TRBJ1-2, with D possibly being TRBD1 (5 bases). Trimming took off 6 bases at V and 1 base at J, with 6 bases between the two ends. CDR1 and CDR2 (germline): ENHRY, SYGVKD. CDR3 size: 12 residues. The CDR3 is CAIRGDNYGYTF. The CDR3 bases are TGTGCCATCAGGGGGGATAACTATGGCTACACCTTC.

This clone was seen a single time. The chain uses TRBV6-6 and TRBJ2-5; no definite D call. CDR1 and CDR2 from the germline V gene are MNHNY and SVGAGI (reference sequence). Trimming pared 7 bases from V and 2 bases from J, leaving 11 bases between. This CDR3 region has 13 residues. CDR3 DNA sequence: TGTGCCAGCACCTTTCCTTCACAAGAGACCCAGTACTTC. Its protein product is CASTFPSQETQYF.

V and J are TRBV7-8 and TRBJ2-1; D tentatively fits TRBD1 or TRBD2 (5 bases each). The germline gives CDR1 SGHVS, CDR2 FQNEAQ. The V gene lost 5 bases and the J gene lost 9 bases, with 23 bases spanning the gap. The CDR3 sequence is 16 residues long. DNA of the CDR3: TGTGCCAGCAGCCGAGACTTCGTCGGGGCCGGAAGTGAGCAGTTCTTC. This encodes CASSRDFVGAGSEQFF.

V usage is TRBV23-1 and J usage is TRBJ2-3; D is uncertain. TRBV23-1 has ORF status, its function being uncertain. This CDR3 has 15 residues. V was trimmed by 3 bases and J by 0 bases, leaving 10 bases between them. CDR3 sequence (DNA): TGCGCCAGCAGTCACTTGGGAACTAGCACAGATACGCAGTATTTT. Amino acids: CASSHLGTSTDTQYF.

The chain joins TRBV4-2 to TRBJ1-1; the D gene is possibly TRBD1 (5 bases). V was pared by 4 bases and J by 3 bases, with 21 bases between. The CDR3 is 17 amino acids. From germline, CDR1 is LGHNA and CDR2 YNFKEQ. As DNA, the CDR3 is TGTGCCAGCAGCCCAATACCGAAGGGACTTCAGGACACTGAAGCTTTCTTT. It yields the protein CASSPIPKGLQDTEAFF.

V gene TRBV30 combines with J gene TRBJ1-5, with D possibly matching TRBD1 (5 bases). V was shortened by 8 bases and J by 4 bases, with 12 bases between the two germline ends. In germline, CDR1 is GTSNPN, CDR2 SVGIG (reference sequence). This CDR3 is 12 amino acids long. The CDR3 region is CAAAGFNQPQHF. The CDR3, as DNA: TGTGCCGCAGCAGGGTTTAATCAGCCCCAGCATTTT.

The chain carries TRBV6-5 and TRBJ1-2, with 7 positions matching TRBD1. J lost 4 bases, V lost 6 bases, and 11 bases had no gene match. The CDR3 spans 15 residues. Germline loops: CDR1 MNHEY, CDR2 SVGAGI. Here the CDR3 DNA reads TGTGCCAGCAGCCATCTCGCAGGGGGAGGCTATGGCTACACCTTC. The encoded protein is CASSHLAGGGYGYTF.

In DNA form, the CDR3 reads TGTGCCAGCAGCTTAGTTAGATTCCCGAACACTGAAGCTTTCTTT. Translated: CASSLVRFPNTEAFF. The rearrangement uses TRBV7-2 and TRBJ1-1; D ambiguous. Trimming stripped 1 base from V and 1 base from J, with 10 bases between. CDR3 length: 15 amino acids. Germline CDR1 and CDR2: SGHTA and FQGNSA. The variable domain in full, with the rest retrieved from reference TRBV7-2 and TRBJ1-1, is GAGVSQSPSNKVTEKGKDVELRCDPISGHTALYWYRQSLGQGLEFLIYFQGNSAPDKSGLPSDRFSAERTGGSVSTLTIQRTQQEDSAVYLCASSLVRFPNTEAFFGQGTRLTVV.